Each of the 20 T cell receptor beta chains below was sequenced from the same sample in a study of blood T cell repertoires in COVID-19. This table comes from immunoSEQ multiplex PCR, and its TCRdb copy is limited to in-frame clones, with some not included. Here the sample spans about 360,000 clones, approximately 87% being singletons. Sequencing input: PBMCs or T cells enriched from blood (not recorded which). Source of these receptors: a man aged 25-40 years who had recovered from COVID-19.

V and J are TRBV3-1 (or the pseudogene TRBV3-2) and TRBJ2-1; 7 bases are shared with TRBD2. The V and J ends lost 4 bases and 2 bases, in that order; junction bases with no gene match: 2. Germline CDR1 reads LGHDT; CDR2 reads YNNKEL (reference sequence). This CDR3 is built from 14 residues. The CDR3 here is CASSRRGAYNEQFF. The CDR3 DNA sequence: TGTGCCAGCAGCCGACGGGGGGCCTACAATGAGCAGTTCTTC.

Turning to this clone: The identical CDR3 is also encoded by other nucleotide sequences in the sample. The chain uses TRBV5-1 and TRBJ2-3, with D maybe TRBD1 (5 bases). Trimming took 0 bases from V and 0 from J, leaving 8 bases between them. CDR3 size: 15 residues. The germline CDR1 and CDR2 sequences are SGHRS and YFSETQ. CDR3 sequence reads: CASSLAQGSTDTQYF. CDR3 sequence (DNA): TGCGCCAGCAGCTTGGCTCAGGGAAGCACAGATACGCAGTATTTT.

This CDR3 reads CASSLSDRTEAFF. CDR3 nucleotide sequence: TGCGCCAGCAGCTTATCAGACAGAACTGAAGCTTTCTTT. V and J are TRBV5-1 and TRBJ1-1; TRBD1 might be the D (5 bases). Trimming pared 2 bases from V and 5 bases from J, leaving 10 bases between. This CDR3 has 13 amino acids. The germline CDR1 and CDR2 sequences are SGHRS and YFSETQ.

The rearrangement joins TRBV5-4 to TRBJ2-1, with D possibly matching TRBD2 (6 bases). Between the trimmed V and J ends, which lost 4 bases and 9 bases, there was a span of 17 bases. The germline CDR1 and CDR2 sequences are SGHNT and YYREEE (reference sequence). This CDR3 contains 14 residues. CDR3 in DNA: TGTGCCAGCAGCCCAGTATCCCAGGAGGGTGAGCAGTTCTTC. Translating it yields CASSPVSQEGEQFF.

The chain recombines TRBV19 with TRBJ1-2; D is unresolved. CDR1 is LNHDA and CDR2 is SQIVND in the germline V gene (reference sequence). CDR3 length: 13 residues. V was pared by 1 base and J by 8 bases, with 11 bases between. The DNA of the CDR3 is TGTGCCAGTAGTATAGTGGCGGGATGGGGCTACACCTTC. Translated: CASSIVAGWGYTF.

The V gene is TRBV5-1, the J gene TRBJ2-7, with TRBD1 matching over 8 bases. V was clipped by 4 bases and J by 6 bases; unmatched bases: 9. The CDR3 has 14 amino acids. CDR1 and CDR2 (germline): SGHRS, YFSETQ. CDR3 region: CASSTGQGEGEQYF. CDR3 bases: TGCGCCAGCAGCACCGGACAGGGCGAGGGCGAGCAGTACTTC. The whole variable domain, remainder taken from reference TRBV5-1 and TRBJ2-7, is KAGVTQTPRYLIKTRGQQVTLSCSPISGHRSVSWYQQTPGQGLQFLFEYFSETQRNKGNFPGRFSGRQFSNSRSEMNVSTLELGDSALYLCASSTGQGEGEQYFGPGTRLTVT.

DNA of the CDR3: TGTGCCAGCTCATGGAGGGAGACCCAGTACTTC. This translates into CASSWRETQYF. This chain joins TRBV18 and TRBJ2-5; a possible D gene is TRBD2 (5 bases). V was shortened by 5 bases and J by 5 bases, with 6 bases between the two germline ends. CDR1 and CDR2 (germline): KGHSH, LQKENI. This CDR3 region has 11 residues.

V usage is TRBV18 and J usage is TRBJ2-7; 9 nucleotides match TRBD2. Losses at the gene ends were 3 bases for V and 2 bases for J; bases not matched to a gene: 2. CDR3 size: 14 residues. Germline-derived CDR1 and CDR2 are KGHSH and LQKENI. For the CDR3, the DNA is TGTGCCAGCTCACCGGGCGGGGGGGCCTACGAGCAGTACTTC. Its translation: CASSPGGGAYEQYF.

The chain joins TRBV4-3 to TRBJ1-1, with D unclear. Germline CDR1 is LGHNA and CDR2 is YSLEER. Trimming shortened V by 0 bases and J by 4 bases, and 18 bases separated the two germline ends. The CDR3 has 17 amino acids. The CDR3 spells CASSQDVGVGGGTEAFF. DNA of the CDR3: TGCGCCAGCAGCCAAGATGTCGGGGTCGGAGGTGGCACTGAAGCTTTCTTT.

The rearrangement links TRBV6-5 to TRBJ1-2, with D unclear. Between the trimmed V and J ends, which lost 5 bases and 4 bases, there was a span of 14 bases. The CDR3 is 14 amino acids. CDR1 is MNHEY, CDR2 SVGAGI, per germline. The CDR3 bases are TGTGCCAGCAGTCCGGACTACTCCAGCTATGGCTACACCTTC. It yields the protein CASSPDYSSYGYTF.

This sequence joins TRBV4-1 and TRBJ1-1; D is uncertain. CDR1 is MGHRA and CDR2 is YSYEKL in the germline V gene. V lost 4 bases to trimming and J lost 3 bases, with 3 bases between them. The CDR3 is 11 residues long. CDR3 DNA: TGCGCCAGCAGCCGAGACACTGAAGCTTTCTTT. This encodes CASSRDTEAFF.

The chain has TRBV9 and TRBJ2-5; perhaps TRBD2 as D (6 bases). Germline CDR1 SGDLS, CDR2 YYNGEE. Trimming left V 3 bases short and J 2 bases short, with 14 bases between. The CDR3 contains 15 residues. The CDR3 nucleotides are TGTGCCAGCAGCGCCGCCGGGACTCGGCAAGAGACCCAGTACTTC. It translates to CASSAAGTRQETQYF. Supplemented by reference TRBV9 and TRBJ2-5, the full variable domain reads DSGVTQTPKHLITATGQRVTLRCSPRSGDLSVYWYQQSLDQGLQFLIQYYNGEERAKGNILERFSAQQFPDLHSELNLSSLELGDSALYFCASSAAGTRQETQYFGPGTRLLVL.

This sequence joins TRBV5-1 and TRBJ2-1; perhaps TRBD1 as D (6 bases). Germline CDR1 and CDR2: SGHRS and YFSETQ. This CDR3 comprises 14 residues. Trimming left V 4 bases short and J 4 bases short, with 12 bases between. CDR3 DNA sequence: TGCGCCAGCAGCCCCTGGGACATATACAATGAGCAGTTCTTC. It translates to CASSPWDIYNEQFF.

The chain has TRBV29-1 and TRBJ2-7; 9 bases are a match to TRBD2. The CDR3 sequence is 17 residues long. With 7 bases clipped from V and 3 bases from J, the junction kept 19 bases outside the gene matches. The V gene's germline CDR1 is SQVTM and CDR2 ANQGSEA. DNA for the CDR3: TGCAGCGCTAGGACGGTCGCGGAGCGGGGGGTGATCTACGAGCAGTACTTC. Its protein is CSARTVAERGVIYEQYF.

The chain uses TRBV6-5 and TRBJ1-1, with D tentatively TRBD1 (6 bases). V shed 5 bases and J shed 0 bases, with 13 bases lying between them. Germline CDR1 is MNHEY and CDR2 is SVGAGI. This CDR3 has 15 amino acids. The CDR3 reads CASSRSQGMNTEAFF. The DNA for the CDR3 is TGTGCCAGCAGTCGGAGTCAGGGGATGAACACTGAAGCTTTCTTT.

This chain joins TRBV11-2 and TRBJ1-2, with a tentative D call TRBD1 (6 bases). The CDR3 runs 15 residues. The V gene's germline CDR1 is SGHAT and CDR2 FQNNGV. Between the trimmed V and J ends, which lost 5 bases and 2 bases, there was a span of 15 bases. The CDR3 DNA follows: TGTGCCAGCAGCCACTCCAGGGGATACAACTATGGCTACACCTTC. It encodes CASSHSRGYNYGYTF.

The V and J genes are TRBV2 and TRBJ1-4, with a tentative D call TRBD1 (6 bases). Trimming removed 6 bases from V and 3 bases from J, with 14 bases in between. The CDR3 consists of 15 residues. CDR1 and CDR2 (germline): SNHLY, FYNNEI. The CDR3 region is CASRTSGTSNEKLFF. The CDR3 DNA is TGTGCCAGCAGGACCTCCGGGACATCTAATGAAAAACTGTTTTTT. Complete variable domain (other parts from reference TRBV2 and TRBJ1-4): EPEVTQTPSHQVTQMGQEVILRCVPISNHLYFYWYRQILGQKVEFLVSFYNNEISEKSEIFDDQFSVERPDGSNFTLKIRSTKLEDSAMYFCASRTSGTSNEKLFFGSGTQLSVL.

As for this clone: The germline gene is not matched at one end of the junction; a read error may be the cause. Other DNA sequences in this sample translate to the same CDR3. The chain links TRBV6-1 to TRBJ2-7; 14 bases align to TRBD2. The V gene's germline CDR1 is MNHNS and CDR2 SASEGT. The length of the CDR3 is 19 residues. This CDR3 is CASSALSATSGGASYEQYF. The DNA for the CDR3 is TGTGCCAGCAGTGCCTTGTCCGCGACTAGCGGGGGGGCGTCCTACGAACAGTACTTC.

The chain is built from TRBV12-3 or TRBV12-4 and TRBJ1-1; 7 positions agree with TRBD1. Trimming at V came to 5 bases and at J to 11 bases, leaving 5 bases not matched to a gene. The CDR3 contains 11 residues. The CDR3 sequence: CASSTGTEAFF. CDR3 nucleotide sequence: TGTGCCAGCAGTACCGGGACAGAGGCTTTCTTT.

The chain has TRBV27 and TRBJ2-3, with D possibly matching TRBD1 (6 bases). The V end was cut by 6 bases, the J end by 6 bases, with 13 bases between. This CDR3 region has 13 residues. The germline V gene has CDR1 MNHEY and CDR2 SMNVEV (reference sequence). The CDR3, as DNA: TGTGCCAGCAGCCTTGGCAGGGGTGATACGCAGTATTTT. Its translation is CASSLGRGDTQYF.